The 29 T cell receptor beta chains given below trace back to one sample, sequenced in a study of control samples from healthy donors and cancer patients. Libraries were prepared by immunoSEQ multiplex PCR; TCRdb keeps only in-frame clonotypes and omits some of them. Of 80,000 to 100,000 clones listed, almost 90% are singletons. Sequenced: blood. Receptor source: a man younger than 45 in good health.

The gene calls are TRBV7-9 and TRBJ1-5; D not certain. The CDR3 has 14 amino acids. With 10 bases removed from V and 0 bases from J, the gap between germline ends came to 13 bases. Germline-derived CDR1 and CDR2 are SEHNR and FQNEAQ (reference sequence). The CDR3 nucleotides are TGTGCCACCCGAACGTGGGATAGCAATCAGCCCCAGCATTTT. Translating it yields CATRTWDSNQPQHF. Complete variable domain (other parts from reference TRBV7-9 and TRBJ1-5): DTGVSQNPRHKITKRGQNVTFRCDPISEHNRLYWYRQTLGQGPEFLTYFQNEAQLEKSRLLSDRFSAERPKGSFSTLEIQRTEQGDSAMYLCATRTWDSNQPQHFGDGTRLSIL.

The V call is TRBV19, the J call TRBJ1-5, with 8 bases aligning to TRBD1. Trimming cost V 8 bases and J 0 bases; bases outside gene matches: 12. The germline gives CDR1 LNHDA, CDR2 SQIVND (reference sequence). The CDR3 extends over 17 amino acids. The CDR3 region is CASQKRDRQNSNQPQHF. DNA for the CDR3: TGTGCCAGTCAGAAGCGGGACAGGCAGAATAGCAATCAGCCCCAGCATTTT.

The rearrangement uses TRBV5-4 and TRBJ2-1; 9 bases are shared with TRBD2. J lost 5 bases, V lost 2 bases, and 14 bases had no gene match. CDR1 and CDR2 from the germline V gene are SGHNT and YYREEE (reference sequence). The CDR3 extends over 18 amino acids. As DNA, the CDR3 is TGTGCCAGCAGCTTCGTCCGACTAGCGGTAAACCTCCACAATGAGCAGTTCTTC. Its protein is CASSFVRLAVNLHNEQFF.

This rearrangement joins TRBV12-3 or TRBV12-4 to TRBJ1-1; D might be TRBD1 (6 bases). V shed 6 bases and J shed 4 bases, with 12 bases lying between them. The CDR3 sequence is 13 residues long. This CDR3 reads CASSQGWSTEAFF. The CDR3 region has the DNA TGTGCCAGCAGCCAGGGGTGGAGCACTGAAGCTTTCTTT.

The chain is built from TRBV6-5 and TRBJ2-2; D not certain. Trimming shortened V by 8 bases and J by 4 bases, and 11 bases separated the two germline ends. The CDR3 is 13 residues long. CDR1 MNHEY and CDR2 SVGAGI come from the germline V gene. The CDR3 loop reads CASRLGVTGELFF. CDR3 in DNA: TGTGCCAGCCGTCTTGGTGTCACCGGGGAGCTGTTTTTT.

V gene TRBV12-3 or TRBV12-4 combines with J gene TRBJ1-5; D remains ambiguous. V was trimmed by 5 bases and J by 5 bases, leaving 10 bases between them. CDR3 size: 13 residues. The CDR3, as DNA: TGTGCCAGCAGTCCGCAGATATATCAGCCCCAGCATTTT. It codes for CASSPQIYQPQHF.

The J gene is TRBJ2-3, the V gene TRBV5-4, with D hard to call. Trimming left V 0 bases short and J 2 bases short, with 7 bases between. CDR1 and CDR2 (germline): SGHNT, YYREEE (reference sequence). This CDR3 has 14 amino acids. The DNA of the CDR3 is TGTGCCAGCAGCTTGGGGATGGCCACAGATACGCAGTATTTT. Its translation is CASSLGMATDTQYF.

In its sample, this clone was seen once. This rearrangement joins TRBV3-1 (or the pseudogene TRBV3-2) to TRBJ2-3; D not certain. Germline loops: CDR1 LGHDT, CDR2 YNNKEL (reference sequence). V dropped 1 base and J dropped 4 bases, with 15 bases sitting between them. The CDR3 contains 16 residues. Here the CDR3 DNA reads TGTGCCAGCAGCCAAGCCTCGGAGTTAGAGGCAGATACGCAGTATTTT. Translation gives CASSQASELEADTQYF.

Remarks on this clone: Different DNA sequences within this sample yield the same CDR3. The chain recombines TRBV9 with TRBJ2-7; perhaps TRBD1 as D (5 bases). V was shortened by 0 bases and J by 1 base, with 8 bases between the two germline ends. This CDR3 region has 14 residues. CDR1 is SGDLS and CDR2 is YYNGEE in the germline V gene. The DNA for the CDR3 is TGTGCCAGCAGCGTAGTCCCAGGGTCCTACGAGCAGTACTTC. Protein product: CASSVVPGSYEQYF. The whole variable domain, filled in from reference TRBV9 and TRBJ2-7, reads DSGVTQTPKHLITATGQRVTLRCSPRSGDLSVYWYQQSLDQGLQFLIQYYNGEERAKGNILERFSAQQFPDLHSELNLSSLELGDSALYFCASSVVPGSYEQYFGPGTRLTVT.

The CDR3 sequence: CATSDLGNVYTF. CDR3 DNA sequence: TGTGCCACCAGTGATCTGGGCAACGTTTACACCTTC. The chain links TRBV24-1 to TRBJ1-2; D unresolved. V was clipped by 3 bases and J by 11 bases, with 12 bases between them. This CDR3 region has 12 residues. The germline V gene encodes CDR1 KGHDR and CDR2 SFDVKD.

The chain couples TRBV6-6 to TRBJ1-1, with a weak D call TRBD1 (5 bases). Germline CDR1 is MNHNY and CDR2 is SVGAGI (reference sequence). V was pared by 1 base and J by 5 bases, with 8 bases between. This CDR3 has 13 amino acids. In DNA, the CDR3 is TGTGCCAGCAGTTACTTGGGGGAAACTGAAGCTTTCTTT. Its protein product is CASSYLGETEAFF.

The rearrangement joins TRBV28 to TRBJ1-1, with D possibly matching TRBD1 (5 bases). CDR1 and CDR2 from the germline V gene are MDHEN and SYDVKM. Trimming took 4 bases from V and 6 from J, leaving 15 bases between them. This CDR3 has 14 residues. CDR3 DNA: TGTGCCAGCAGTTCCCCAGCCGGGGGTTCTGAAGCTTTCTTT. Translation: CASSSPAGGSEAFF.

V and J are TRBV7-3 and TRBJ2-2; possibly TRBD2 for D (5 bases). V was trimmed by 4 bases and J by 3 bases, leaving 18 bases between them. Germline-derived CDR1 and CDR2 are SGHTA and FQGTGA. The CDR3 is 17 residues long. The CDR3 DNA sequence: TGTGCCAGCAGCTCCTACGAGGGCTCCGGAGACACCGGGGAGCTGTTTTTT. It is translated as CASSSYEGSGDTGELFF. The entire variable domain, with the rest obtained from reference TRBV7-3 and TRBJ2-2, is as follows: GAGVSQTPSNKVTEKGKYVELRCDPISGHTALYWYRQSLGQGPEFLIYFQGTGAADDSGLPNDRFFAVRPEGSVSTLKIQRTERGDSAVYLCASSSYEGSGDTGELFFGEGSRLTVL.

The rearrangement uses TRBV7-9 and TRBJ2-7; 11 bases map to TRBD1. Losses at the gene ends were 4 bases for V and 3 bases for J; bases not matched to a gene: 17. The CDR3 spans 19 residues. Germline V CDR1 and CDR2: SEHNR, FQNEAQ (reference sequence). The CDR3, as DNA: TGTGCCAGCAGCTCCACTATAGCCAATCCGGGACAGGGGGTCTACGAGCAGTACTTC. Its translation: CASSSTIANPGQGVYEQYF.

The rearrangement links TRBV6-1 to TRBJ2-6; D is undetermined. V was trimmed by 10 bases and J by 0 bases, leaving 4 bases between them. The germline CDR1 and CDR2 sequences are MNHNS and SASEGT. CDR3 length: 12 amino acids. As DNA, the CDR3 is TGTGCCAACAGCTCTGGGGCCAACGTCCTGACTTTC. Amino acid sequence: CANSSGANVLTF.

The chain couples TRBV19 to TRBJ2-3; perhaps TRBD1 as D (6 bases). The germline gives CDR1 LNHDA, CDR2 SQIVND (reference sequence). The CDR3 runs 16 residues. Trimming shortened V by 4 bases and J by 0 bases, and 14 bases separated the two germline ends. The chain's CDR3 is CASSTLQGTSTDTQYF. The CDR3 region has the DNA TGTGCCAGTAGTACCCTACAGGGAACTAGCACAGATACGCAGTATTTT.

This clone was seen once. The CDR3 region is CASSLALRPANTGELFF. CDR3 nucleotides: TGTGCCAGCAGCTTAGCGCTGAGGCCCGCGAACACCGGGGAGCTGTTTTTT. This chain links TRBV7-9 with TRBJ2-2; no clear D. V was cut by 0 bases and J by 0 bases, with 11 bases left in between. Germline loops: CDR1 SEHNR, CDR2 FQNEAQ (reference sequence). This CDR3 is built from 17 residues.

This clone was found once. The V and J genes are TRBV5-1 and TRBJ2-3; no clear D. Trimming removed 3 bases from V and 6 bases from J, with 5 bases in between. Germline-derived CDR1 and CDR2 are SGHRS and YFSETQ. CDR3 size: 11 residues. The CDR3 sequence is CASSSLDTQYF. For the CDR3, the DNA is TGCGCCAGCAGCTCTCTCGATACGCAGTATTTT.

The V and J genes are TRBV19 and TRBJ1-5, with TRBD1 matching over 10 bases. V lost 5 bases, J lost 2 bases, and 12 bases stayed unmatched. CDR1 LNHDA and CDR2 SQIVND come from the germline V gene (reference sequence). This CDR3 is built from 18 residues. The DNA for the CDR3 is TGTGCCAGTAGTTTGGGACAGGGGCGAATAATCCGCAATCAGCCCCAGCATTTT. Its translation: CASSLGQGRIIRNQPQHF.

The sample holds many counts of this clone. The chain employs TRBV6-1 and TRBJ2-7; TRBD1 agrees at 9 bases. The germline V gene has CDR1 MNHNS and CDR2 SASEGT. V gave up 1 base and J gave up 0 bases; unmatched junction bases: 1. This CDR3 spans 15 amino acids. The chain's CDR3 is CASSEGTGDSYEQYF. The DNA for the CDR3 is TGTGCCAGCAGTGAAGGGACAGGGGACTCCTACGAGCAGTACTTC.

The CDR3 here is CASSSIWTSGGISTDTQYF. The CDR3 DNA reads TGTGCCAGCAGTTCAATTTGGACTAGCGGGGGCATTAGCACAGATACGCAGTATTTT. The V gene is TRBV28, the J gene TRBJ2-3; 13 bases are a match to TRBD2. Looked up from germline, CDR1 is MDHEN and CDR2 is SYDVKM. The CDR3 is 19 amino acids. Trimming at V came to 4 bases and at J to 0 bases, leaving 10 bases not matched to a gene.

The chain is built from TRBV11-2 and TRBJ2-1; D is undetermined. The CDR3 is 14 amino acids. Per the germline V gene, CDR1 is SGHAT and CDR2 is FQNNGV. Trimming cost V 1 base and J 5 bases, with 9 bases left between them. CDR3 coding DNA: TGTGCCAGCAGCTTAGTCGGCATGGACAATGAGCAGTTCTTC. Residues: CASSLVGMDNEQFF.

This chain joins TRBV19 and TRBJ1-1, with 8 bases fitting TRBD1. Trimming removed 6 bases from V and 1 base from J; junction bases left unmatched: 10. The CDR3 sequence is 16 residues long. CDR1 is LNHDA, CDR2 SQIVND, per germline (reference sequence). The CDR3 sequence is CASSPTGVLPNTEAFF. The DNA for the CDR3 is TGTGCCAGTAGCCCGACAGGGGTACTACCGAACACTGAAGCTTTCTTT.

The chain uses TRBV5-1 and TRBJ1-1; no reliable D call. CDR3 length: 15 amino acids. Between the trimmed V and J ends, which lost 1 base and 2 bases, there was a span of 12 bases. Germline CDR1 reads SGHRS; CDR2 reads YFSETQ. Here the CDR3 reads CASSLISQSNTEAFF. CDR3 bases: TGCGCCAGCAGCTTGATTTCTCAGAGCAACACTGAAGCTTTCTTT.

The chain combines TRBV27 with TRBJ1-2; 8 bases are a match to TRBD1. The CDR3 runs 14 residues. Germline-derived CDR1 and CDR2 are MNHEY and SMNVEV (reference sequence). J was trimmed by 7 bases and V by 6 bases; bases with no gene match: 10. Here the CDR3 reads CASSRPGQGVGYTF. The CDR3 DNA is TGTGCCAGCAGCCGACCCGGACAGGGTGTTGGCTACACCTTC.

The rearrangement uses TRBV4-3 and TRBJ2-1; 7 nucleotides align to TRBD2. After removal of 0 bases from V and 7 bases from J, the junction contained 12 bases not matched to a gene. CDR3 size: 17 residues. Germline assignment: CDR1 LGHNA and CDR2 YSLEER. The chain's CDR3 is CASSQDVSSGPFNEQFF. Written as DNA, the CDR3 is TGCGCCAGCAGCCAAGATGTCAGTAGCGGGCCCTTTAATGAGCAGTTCTTC.

In this sample, this clone turned up once. The rearrangement links TRBV27 to TRBJ2-4; 7 bases are a match to TRBD1. V lost 5 bases to trimming and J lost 8 bases; unmatched junction nucleotides: 12. There are 15 residues in the CDR3. Germline CDR1 is MNHEY and CDR2 is SMNVEV (reference sequence). CDR3 residues: CASSPLTGNLDIQYF. For the CDR3, the DNA is TGTGCCAGCAGTCCCTTGACAGGGAATTTGGACATTCAGTACTTC.

The chain's CDR3 is CATMGEKETQYF. As DNA, the CDR3 is TGTGCCACCATGGGCGAGAAAGAGACCCAGTACTTC. The chain joins TRBV24-1 to TRBJ2-5; D remains ambiguous. This CDR3 contains 12 residues. Trimming left V 8 bases short and J 3 bases short, with 9 bases between. CDR1 and CDR2 from the germline V gene are KGHDR and SFDVKD.

The V and J genes are TRBV19 and TRBJ1-5, with 7 positions matching TRBD1. J was trimmed by 4 bases and V by 3 bases; bases with no gene match: 3. Germline V gene data show CDR1 as LNHDA and CDR2 as SQIVND (reference sequence). The CDR3 extends over 14 amino acids. The CDR3 DNA sequence: TGTGCCAGTAGTATCGGCAGGGGGAATCAGCCCCAGCATTTT. It yields the protein CASSIGRGNQPQHF.